This record concerns one TCR beta chain sequence. With survey level as its setting, the immunoSEQ assay was v3.0. TCRdb keeps only in-frame clones here, not all; method: immunoSEQ multiplex PCR. The table includes 18,000 or so clones, around 80% detected once. The sample comes from a study of long-term antiretroviral therapy in people with HIV. The CDR3 contains 12 residues. V was clipped by 2 bases and J by 5 bases, with 8 bases between them. Germline V gives CDR1 SGHRS, CDR2 YFSETQ. The sequence derives from a woman aged 40 to 49 with HIV. The sequences come from unsorted PBMCs, collected at the start of antiretroviral therapy, before treatment. The chain joins TRBV5-1 to TRBJ2-7; D uncertain. The CDR3 DNA reads as TGCGCCAGCAGCTTTAGAGGAGACGAGCAGTACTTC. It yields the protein CASSFRGDEQYF.